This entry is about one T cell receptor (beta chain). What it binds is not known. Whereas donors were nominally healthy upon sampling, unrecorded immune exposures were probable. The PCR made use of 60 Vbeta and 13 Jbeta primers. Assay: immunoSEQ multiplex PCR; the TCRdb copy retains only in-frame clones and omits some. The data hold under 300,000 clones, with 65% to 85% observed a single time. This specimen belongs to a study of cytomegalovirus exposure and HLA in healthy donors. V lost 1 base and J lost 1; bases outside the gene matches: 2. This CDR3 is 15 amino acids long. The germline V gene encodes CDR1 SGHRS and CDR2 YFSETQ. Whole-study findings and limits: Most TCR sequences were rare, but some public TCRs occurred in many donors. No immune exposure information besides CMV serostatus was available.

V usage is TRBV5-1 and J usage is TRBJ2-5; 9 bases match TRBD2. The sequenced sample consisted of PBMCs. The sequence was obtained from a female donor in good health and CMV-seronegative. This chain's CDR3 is CASSLSGRPQETQYF. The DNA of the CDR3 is TGCGCCAGCAGCTTGAGCGGGAGGCCCCAAGAGACCCAGTACTTC. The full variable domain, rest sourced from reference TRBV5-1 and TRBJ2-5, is KAGVTQTPRYLIKTRGQQVTLSCSPISGHRSVSWYQQTPGQGLQFLFEYFSETQRNKGNFPGRFSGRQFSNSRSEMNVSTLELGDSALYLCASSLSGRPQETQYFGPGTRLLVL.